This T cell receptor beta chain came from a study of T cell repertoires in cytomegalovirus infection. Study context: The public TCR beta signatures pointed to both CMV infection and matching HLA type.

General observations from the study: CMV-specific HLA-C-restricted TCR beta clonotypes dominated the ex vivo response. Individuals carrying CMV plus the relevant HLA were identified by cumulative frequency of public TCR beta families.

This clonotype was recorded many times. Its specificity is unknown. TCRdb passed the reads through MiXCR, listing each CDR3 protein once. The data contain 450,000 to 600,000 distinct CDR3 sequences, 11% of them singletons. What was sequenced was PBMCs. The TCR was taken from a human donor in good health (CMV status not recorded). Some clones in this sample may be carry-over from other donors' samples.

This CDR3 reads CASSLESDGNEKLFF. In DNA form, the CDR3 reads TGCGCCAGCAGCTTGGAGTCAGATGGTAATGAAAAACTGTTTTTT. V usage is TRBV5-1 and J usage is TRBJ1-4; no reliable D call. Germline lookup yields CDR1 SGHRS and CDR2 YFSETQ. The CDR3 contains 15 residues. Trimming stripped 0 bases from V and 4 bases from J, with 10 bases between.